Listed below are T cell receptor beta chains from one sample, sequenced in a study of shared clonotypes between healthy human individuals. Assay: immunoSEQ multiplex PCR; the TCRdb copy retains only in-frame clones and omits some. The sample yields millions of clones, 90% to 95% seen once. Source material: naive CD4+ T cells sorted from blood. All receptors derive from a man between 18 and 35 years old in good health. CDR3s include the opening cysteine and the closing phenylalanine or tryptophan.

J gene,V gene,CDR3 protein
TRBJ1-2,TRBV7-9,CASSLTTDYGYTF
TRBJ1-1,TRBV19,CASSIGLVNTEAFF
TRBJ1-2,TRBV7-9,CASSLGITGYTF
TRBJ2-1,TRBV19,CASSDGGSTIVGQFF
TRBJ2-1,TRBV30,CATQSGGTYNEQFF
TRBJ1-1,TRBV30,CAWSIRSWDTEAFF
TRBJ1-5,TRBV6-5,CASRPGQFSNQPQHF
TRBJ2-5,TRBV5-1,CASSHEVAGVYRETQYF
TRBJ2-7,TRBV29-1,CSGQAYEQYF
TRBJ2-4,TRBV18,CASLSTNIQYF
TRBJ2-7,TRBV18,CASSLRQGHEQYF
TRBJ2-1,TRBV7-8,CASSSSGNYNEQFF
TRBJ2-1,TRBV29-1,CSVEARRYNEQFF
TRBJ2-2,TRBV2,CASSVDRGYTGELFF
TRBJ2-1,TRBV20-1,CSAWAQNEQFF